This record covers a single TCR beta chain. As yet, its antigen is unknown. 13 Jbeta primers and 60 Vbeta primers were used for the PCR. Original handling: It was a later analysis that counted 79 million or so unique TCR beta chains, of which approximately 11 million were shared. Sequencing used immunoSEQ multiplex PCR; TCRdb keeps in-frame clones, though not all of them. The V and J calls and clone size were taken over from that table, and D and trimming were inferred from the DNA. The data show fewer than 150,000 clones, with roughly 85% seen just once and less than 7% held by the top ten. The data originate from a study of cytomegalovirus exposure and HLA in healthy donors. The CDR3 loop spans 12 amino acids. V was shortened by 4 bases and J by 11 bases, with 15 bases between the two germline ends. Germline values: CDR1 SGHDT, CDR2 YYEEEE. Study-level findings and limits: Sequencing depth across donors, presence/absence analyses assumed, was roughly uniform. TCR beta sequences reportedly predicted the HLA-A and HLA-B alleles of most subjects accurately. In an earlier analysis, most TCR beta V segments were productive about 90% or about 30% of the time.

The TCR was taken from a woman younger than 45 in good health and CMV-seropositive. This sequence joins TRBV5-6 and TRBJ1-1; the D gene is possibly TRBD1 (6 bases). Sequencing used PBMCs. For the CDR3, the DNA is TGTGCCAGCAGCCTGACAGGTCTCTCGGCTTTCTTT. Encoded protein: CASSLTGLSAFF.